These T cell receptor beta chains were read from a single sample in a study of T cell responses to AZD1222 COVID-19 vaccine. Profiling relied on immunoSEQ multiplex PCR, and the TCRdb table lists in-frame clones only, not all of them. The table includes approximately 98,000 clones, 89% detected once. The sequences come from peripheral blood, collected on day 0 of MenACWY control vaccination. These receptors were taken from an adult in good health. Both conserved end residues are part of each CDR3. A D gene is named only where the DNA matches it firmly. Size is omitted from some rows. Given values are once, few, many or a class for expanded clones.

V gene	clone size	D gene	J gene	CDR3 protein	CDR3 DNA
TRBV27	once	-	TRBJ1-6	CASSPRVSNSPLHF	TGTGCCAGCAGTCCCAGGGTGTCCAATTCACCCCTCCACTTT
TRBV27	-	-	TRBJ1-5	CASSPNLDQPQHF	TGTGCCAGCAGCCCTAACCTGGATCAGCCCCAGCATTTT
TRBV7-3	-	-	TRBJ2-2	CASSLLGQNTGELFF	TGTGCCAGCAGCTTGTTAGGGCAGAACACCGGGGAGCTGTTTTTT
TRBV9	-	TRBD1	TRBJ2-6	CASSVGHRGLAGANVLTF	TGTGCCAGCAGCGTCGGTCACAGGGGGCTCGCTGGGGCCAACGTCCTGACTTTC
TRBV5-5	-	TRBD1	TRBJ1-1	CASSHAEGAGTEAFF	TGTGCCAGCAGCCATGCTGAGGGGGCCGGCACTGAAGCTTTCTTT
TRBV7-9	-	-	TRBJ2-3	CASSPRVDTQYF	TGTGCCAGCAGCCCGAGAGTAGATACGCAGTATTTT
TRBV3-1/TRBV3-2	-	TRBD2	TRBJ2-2	CASSQGLNTGELFF	TGTGCCAGCAGCCAGGGACTAAACACCGGGGAGCTGTTTTTT
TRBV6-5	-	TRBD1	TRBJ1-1	CASSYSLTGESTEAFF	TGTGCCAGCAGTTACTCCCTCACAGGGGAGAGCACTGAAGCTTTCTTT
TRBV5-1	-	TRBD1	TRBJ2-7	CASSLTGGYEQYF	TGCGCCAGCAGCTTGACAGGGGGGTACGAGCAGTACTTC
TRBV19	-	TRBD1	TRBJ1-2	CASSSRDRGDGYTF	TGTGCCAGTAGTTCCCGGGACAGGGGCGATGGCTACACCTTC
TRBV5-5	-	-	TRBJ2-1	CASSSRGGGSYNEQFF	TGTGCCAGCAGCTCCCGTGGAGGGGGCTCCTACAATGAGCAGTTCTTC